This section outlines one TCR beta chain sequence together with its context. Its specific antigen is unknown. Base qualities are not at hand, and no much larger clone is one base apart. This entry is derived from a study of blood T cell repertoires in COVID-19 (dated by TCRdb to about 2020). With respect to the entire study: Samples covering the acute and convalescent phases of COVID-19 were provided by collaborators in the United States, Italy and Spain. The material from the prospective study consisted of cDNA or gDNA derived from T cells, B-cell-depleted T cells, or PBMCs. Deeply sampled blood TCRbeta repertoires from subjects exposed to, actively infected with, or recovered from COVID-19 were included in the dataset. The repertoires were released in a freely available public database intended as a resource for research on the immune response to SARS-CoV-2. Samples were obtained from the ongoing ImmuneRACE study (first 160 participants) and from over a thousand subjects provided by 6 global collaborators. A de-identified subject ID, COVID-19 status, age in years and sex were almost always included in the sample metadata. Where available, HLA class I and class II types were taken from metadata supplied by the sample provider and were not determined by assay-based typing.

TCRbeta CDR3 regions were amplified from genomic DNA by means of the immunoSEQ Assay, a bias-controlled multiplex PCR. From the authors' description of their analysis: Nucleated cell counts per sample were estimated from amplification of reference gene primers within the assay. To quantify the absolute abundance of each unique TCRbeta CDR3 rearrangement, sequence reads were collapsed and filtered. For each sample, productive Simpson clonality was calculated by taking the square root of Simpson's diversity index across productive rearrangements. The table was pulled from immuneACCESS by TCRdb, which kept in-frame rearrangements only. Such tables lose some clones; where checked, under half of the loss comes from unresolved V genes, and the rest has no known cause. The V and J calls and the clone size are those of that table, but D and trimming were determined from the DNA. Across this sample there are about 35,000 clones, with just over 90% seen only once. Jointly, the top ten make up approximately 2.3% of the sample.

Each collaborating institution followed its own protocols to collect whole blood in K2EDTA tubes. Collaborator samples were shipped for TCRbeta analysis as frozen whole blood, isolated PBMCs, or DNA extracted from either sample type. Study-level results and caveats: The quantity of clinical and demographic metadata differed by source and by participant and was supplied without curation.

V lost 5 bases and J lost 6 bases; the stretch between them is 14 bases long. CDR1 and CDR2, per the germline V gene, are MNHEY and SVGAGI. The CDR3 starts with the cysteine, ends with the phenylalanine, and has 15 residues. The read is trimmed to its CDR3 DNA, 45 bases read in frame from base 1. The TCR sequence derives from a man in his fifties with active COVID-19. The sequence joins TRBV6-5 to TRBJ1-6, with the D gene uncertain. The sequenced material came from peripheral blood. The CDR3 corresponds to CASSPTWGGNSPLHF. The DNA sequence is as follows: TGTGCCAGCAGTCCTACCTGGGGAGGTAATTCACCCCTCCACTTT.